This TCR beta chain was retrieved from a study of cytomegalovirus exposure and HLA in healthy donors. This clone was seen just once. Its antigen is currently unknown. The PCR had 60 Vbeta and 13 Jbeta primers. Sequencing used immunoSEQ multiplex PCR; TCRdb keeps in-frame clones, though not all of them. The table has approximately 170,000 clones, 60% to 80% seen once. This CDR3 contains 15 residues. Between the trimmed V and J ends, which lost 2 bases and 0 bases, there was a span of 10 bases. CDR1 is KGHSH and CDR2 is LQKENI in the germline V gene. All the people who gave samples were healthy bone marrow donors. Broader study findings: Reports indicated that the classifier achieved high specificity and sensitivity in diagnosing cytomegalovirus status. Owing to their indistinguishability, certain V segments, notably TRBV6-2 and TRBV6-3, were excluded.

Specimen: PBMCs. V usage is TRBV18 and J usage is TRBJ1-2; the D is unclear. This receptor was identified in a middle-aged woman in good health and CMV-seropositive. CDR3 sequence reads: CASSPDQAPNYGYTF. The CDR3 DNA reads as TGTGCCAGCTCACCAGATCAGGCCCCTAACTATGGCTACACCTTC.